This T cell receptor beta chain came from a study of blood T cells in healthy people across ages. Points from the study as a whole: Naive CD4+ cells and diversity were both higher in long-lived donors than in aged donors.

Turning to this clonotype: The antigen remains unidentified.

This CDR3 has 14 residues. With 10 bases clipped from V and 5 bases from J, the junction kept 7 bases outside the gene matches. Together with a sample-barcoded 5' primer, a J-beta primer mix was included in a second PCR lasting roughly 6 to 12 cycles. TCRdb fed the 5' RACE reads into MiXCR, producing one record per CDR3 protein. The sample lists 1 million to 1.2 million distinct CDR3 sequences; 35% to 40% were seen once. This TCR derives from a man in his late teens or twenties in good health. Sequencing was carried out using blood. The gene calls are TRBV12-3 or TRBV12-4 and TRBJ2-3, with TRBD2 matching 12 bases. CDR3: CATRLAGVQDTQYF. CDR3 DNA sequence: TGTGCCACCAGACTAGCGGGGGTCCAAGATACGCAGTATTTT.